Listed below are T cell receptor beta chains from one sample, sequenced in a study of blood T cell repertoires in COVID-19. The table came from immunoSEQ multiplex PCR; TCRdb's copy has only in-frame clones and leaves some out. Counted here are about 270,000 clones, around 90% occurring once; the ten biggest clones make up about 1%. The sample consisted of PBMCs or T cells enriched from blood (not recorded which). These receptors originate from a woman in her 30s who had recovered from COVID-19. The CDR3 runs from the conserved cysteine through the conserved F or W. The D gene is left open where the match is weak. Size values are once, few and many counts, or a class for expanded clones, and some rows have none.

d_call,clone_size,v_call,j_call,cdr3_aa,cdr3_nt
.,.,TRBV7-9,TRBJ1-2,CASSIREGLGLVYGYTF,TGTGCCAGCAGTATCAGGGAGGGGCTCGGATTAGTCTATGGCTACACCTTC
TRBD2,.,TRBV7-6,TRBJ2-7,CASSLGASGVGVSYEQYF,TGTGCCAGCAGCTTAGGGGCTAGCGGCGTCGGGGTCTCCTACGAGCAGTACTTC
TRBD1,.,TRBV28,TRBJ1-2,CASADRGGYTF,TGTGCCAGCGCGGACAGGGGGGGCTACACCTTC
TRBD1,.,TRBV28,TRBJ2-7,CASSLRGQGNYEQYF,TGTGCCAGCAGTTTAAGGGGGCAGGGGAACTACGAGCAGTACTTC
TRBD1,.,TRBV7-9,TRBJ1-6,CASSLRDSSYNSPLHF,TGTGCCAGCAGCTTGAGGGACAGCTCCTATAATTCACCCCTCCACTTT
TRBD1,.,TRBV6-5,TRBJ2-7,CASSYSRDRATYEQYF,TGTGCCAGCAGTTACTCCCGGGACAGGGCCACTTACGAGCAGTACTTC
.,.,TRBV4-1,TRBJ1-5,CASSQVRVRGQPQHF,TGCGCCAGCAGCCAAGTAAGAGTCCGGGGTCAGCCCCAGCATTTT
.,.,TRBV19,TRBJ1-2,CASTMEARSYGYTF,TGTGCCAGTACCATGGAGGCCAGGAGCTATGGCTACACCTTC
.,.,TRBV7-3,TRBJ2-1,CASSSLASSYNEQFF,TGTGCCAGCAGCTCGCTAGCCTCTTCCTACAATGAGCAGTTCTTC
TRBD1,once,TRBV27,TRBJ2-5,CASRPGPGQAGETQYF,TGTGCCAGCAGACCCGGACCGGGACAGGCTGGAGAGACCCAGTACTTC
.,.,TRBV6-1,TRBJ1-4,CASSGQRGSTNEKLFF,TGTGCCAGCAGTGGTCAGAGAGGGTCAACTAATGAAAAACTGTTTTTT
.,.,TRBV11-3,TRBJ2-7,CASSFSGSGSGEQYF,TGTGCCAGCAGCTTCTCGGGTTCGGGTTCGGGCGAGCAGTACTTC
TRBD2,.,TRBV13,TRBJ2-3,CASSPYGASGGADTQYF,TGTGCCAGCAGCCCTTATGGGGCTAGCGGGGGGGCTGATACGCAGTATTTT
.,once,TRBV19,TRBJ2-2,CASWTVSGELFF,TGTGCCAGTTGGACAGTCAGCGGGGAGCTGTTTTTT
TRBD2,.,TRBV5-1,TRBJ2-3,CASSLRGVHTDTQYF,TGCGCCAGCAGCCTTCGGGGGGTGCACACAGATACGCAGTATTTT
TRBD2,few,TRBV3-1/TRBV3-2,TRBJ2-5,CASSQLQGLAGGQETQYF,TGTGCCAGCAGCCAACTGCAGGGACTAGCGGGGGGCCAAGAGACCCAGTACTTC